This entry describes one T cell receptor (beta chain). Antigen specificity is unknown. The data stem from a study of OX40 agonist ivuxolimab in advanced cancers. The wider study: Three patients got partial responses; one had hepatocellular carcinoma and two had cutaneous melanoma. Study observations and caveats: By week 6 at 0.1 to 3.0 mg/kg, blood CD4+ and CD8+ T cells had expanded clonally.

The repertoire was sequenced with immunoSEQ multiplex PCR; TCRdb's copy has only in-frame clones and lacks some. The sample has 20,000 to 30,000 clones; more than 75% are singletons. The sequence was obtained from an adult with an advanced solid tumor such as melanoma, head and neck, liver or kidney cancer. Source: CD4+ or CD8+ T cells sorted from blood, taken in a trial of the OX40 agonist ivuxolimab.

The CDR3, as DNA: TGCGCCAGCAGTGCCGCACCGGGACAGGGGGCGGAGGCAACCGGGGAGCTGTTTTTT. This sequence encodes CASSAAPGQGAEATGELFF. The rearrangement links TRBV10-1 to TRBJ2-2; 12 bases are a match to TRBD1. The CDR3 has 19 amino acids. The V gene's germline CDR1 is WNHNN and CDR2 SYGVQD (reference sequence). V shed 4 bases and J 5 bases; nucleotides not matched to a gene: 14.